One TCR beta chain is described in this entry. The antigen remains undetermined. The data are from a study of siplizumab effects on memory and regulatory T cells. The assay was immunoSEQ multiplex PCR, and TCRdb's table has in-frame clones only and misses some. The table records fewer than 8,000 clones, approximately 60% of them present only once. V gave up 4 bases and J gave up 2 bases, with 13 bases separating them. CDR3 length: 15 residues. Germline V gene lookup returns CDR1 MNHNS and CDR2 SASEGT. Study conclusions and caveats: The mean Treg-derived percentage of mappable alloreactive CD4+ clones was approximately 68% with siplizumab compared with 25% to 30% in controls.

The chain couples TRBV6-1 to TRBJ2-3; D could derive from TRBD1 or TRBD2 (5 bases each). The sequence was collected from a human donor in good health. The sample taken for sequencing was effector memory CD8+ T cells sorted from blood. The subset denotes: unstimulated CD8+ effector memory T cells. CDR3 protein: CASSAGTEPTDTQYF. The CDR3 bases are TGTGCCAGCAGTGCCGGGACGGAACCCACAGATACGCAGTATTTT.